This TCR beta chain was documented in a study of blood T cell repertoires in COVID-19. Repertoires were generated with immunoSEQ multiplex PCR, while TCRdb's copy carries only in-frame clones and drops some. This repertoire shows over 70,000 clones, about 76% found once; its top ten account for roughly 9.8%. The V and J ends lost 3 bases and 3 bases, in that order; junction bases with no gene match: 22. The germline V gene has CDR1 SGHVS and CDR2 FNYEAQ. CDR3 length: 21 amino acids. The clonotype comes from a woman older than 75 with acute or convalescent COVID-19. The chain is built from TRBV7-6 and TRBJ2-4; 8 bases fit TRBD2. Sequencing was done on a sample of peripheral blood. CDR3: CASSFYRGSGKGYNGKNIQYF. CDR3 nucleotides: TGTGCCAGCAGCTTCTATCGGGGTAGCGGGAAGGGGTACAACGGCAAAAACATTCAGTACTTC.